Below are 11 T cell receptor beta chains sequenced from a single sample in a study of tumor-infiltrating lymphocytes in primary liver carcinoma. RNA and DNA were co-extracted from about 19-30 mg of unsorted bulk tissue. Total RNA (roughly 530 ng) served as template for TCR beta cDNA synthesis primed by a constant-region primer. ARM-PCR was slightly modified, and three nested multiplex PCR rounds with it gave rise to the TCR beta libraries. Forward primers for TRBV1-TRBV30 and a C-beta reverse primer served the first two PCR rounds, at 10 cycles each. MiXCR was run by TCRdb on the multiplex PCR reads, yielding one entry per CDR3 protein. The table has 30,000 to 40,000 distinct CDR3 sequences, roughly 80% seen once. Sequencing was performed on liver tumor tissue from sampling region 4. As for subset: tumor region T4, right-lateral pole. The receptor set was obtained from a middle-aged man with primary liver carcinoma and hepatitis B virus infection.

In regard to this clonotype: An end of the junction differs from the germline gene, which may be a read error. The chain joins TRBV6-1 to TRBJ2-2; possible D gene TRBD2, 6 bases. From germline, CDR1 is MNHNS and CDR2 SASEGT. This CDR3 comprises 16 residues. The CDR3 region has the DNA TGTGTCAGCAATGTAGTCCCCACTAGCTTACCCGGGGAGCTGTTTTTT. This codes for CVSNVVPTSLPGELFF.

The chain has TRBV4-2 and TRBJ2-1; TRBD2 matches 11 bases. This CDR3 contains 17 residues. V lost 0 bases and J lost 8; bases outside the gene matches: 9. CDR1 and CDR2 from the germline V gene are LGHNA and YNFKEQ. The CDR3 nucleotides read TGTGCCAGCAGCCAAGATTCACCACTAGCGGGAGCTCATGAGCAGTTCTTC. It encodes CASSQDSPLAGAHEQFF.

Comment on this clonotype: The conserved closing phenylalanine or tryptophan is absent in this CDR3, likely reflecting a read error. The DNA is left out, because the CDR3 cannot be placed on it with certainty; the CDR3 is given as TCRdb lists it. This chain joins TRBV11-1 and TRBJ2-1; TRBD2, as called in the table, went unchecked against the DNA. The germline V gene encodes CDR1 SGHAT and CDR2 FQDESV (reference sequence). A total of 17 residues make up the CDR3, ends included. This CDR3 reads CASSSPPGGGAFSEQIY.

Concerning this clonotype: Just one base apart from a much larger clone, this may be a read error. This chain's CDR3 is CTSSRDSYSNQPQHF. Written as DNA, the CDR3 is TGTACCAGCTCTAGGGACAGTTATAGCAATCAGCCCCAGCATTTT. The chain combines TRBV18 with TRBJ1-5; 7 bases are shared with TRBD1. Germline V gives CDR1 KGHSH, CDR2 LQKENI. This CDR3 comprises 15 residues.

Points on this clonotype: This CDR3 is missing its conserved last phenylalanine or tryptophan, likely due to a read error. No DNA is shown, since the ends of the CDR3 on it are uncertain; the CDR3 is the one TCRdb lists. V is TRBV11-3 and J is TRBJ2-7; the table's D call TRBD1 went unverified against the DNA. The CDR3 contains 13 residues when both ends are counted. The V gene's germline CDR1 is SGHNT and CDR2 YENEEA. CDR3 protein: CASSVGQSYEQYY.

In this sample, this clonotype is medium-sized. This chain connects TRBV24-1 to TRBJ2-3; D not certain. The CDR3 is 12 amino acids. Trimming stripped 6 bases from V and 2 bases from J, with 5 bases between. Germline V CDR1 and CDR2: KGHDR, SFDVKD. In DNA form, the CDR3 reads TGTGCCACCAGTTGGGCCACAGATACGCAGTATTTT. It yields the protein CATSWATDTQYF.

Points on this clonotype: Sequence at one end of the junction differs from germline and may be a read error. The chain uses TRBV10-2 and TRBJ1-2; D is ambiguous. CDR1 is WSHSY and CDR2 is SAAADI in the germline V gene. CDR3 size: 13 residues. The CDR3 is CTSGFLMDYGYTF. CDR3 in DNA: TGCACCAGCGGTTTCCTAATGGACTATGGCTACACCTTC.

V and J are TRBV5-1 and TRBJ1-4; D uncertain. This CDR3 comprises 15 residues. V lost 0 bases and J lost 5, with 11 bases in between. Germline CDR1 reads SGHRS; CDR2 reads YFSETQ. Here the CDR3 DNA reads TGCGCCAGCAGCTTGGATGGCAAACCGAATGAAAAACTGTTTTTT. Translated: CASSLDGKPNEKLFF.

Points on this clonotype: An end of the junction does not agree with germline; a read error may underlie this. The V and J genes are TRBV3-1 and TRBJ2-1; 10 bases map to TRBD2. Germline V gene sequence: CDR1 LGHDT, CDR2 YNNKEL (reference sequence). The CDR3 has 18 residues. The CDR3 DNA is TGTGCCAGCGGCCAAGACCTAGCGGGAGACCTTCCCGTCAATGAGCAGTTCTTC. Encoded protein: CASGQDLAGDLPVNEQFF.

This clonotype has a handful of counts. One end of the junction is discordant with germline, which a read error may explain. This chain links TRBV29-1 with TRBJ1-1; perhaps TRBD1 as D (5 bases). Germline CDR1 reads SQVTM; CDR2 reads ANQGSEA. There are 15 residues in the CDR3. The CDR3 region is CSVLPGWGMNTGAFF. The DNA of the CDR3 is TGCAGCGTTCTTCCCGGGTGGGGGATGAACACTGGAGCTTTCTTT. Full variable domain (outside the CDR3, taken from reference TRBV29-1 and TRBJ1-1): SAVISQKPSRDICQRGTSLTIQCQVDSQVTMMFWYRQQPGQSLTLIATANQGSEATYESGFVIDKFPISRPNLTFSTLTVSNMSPEDSSIYLCSVLPGWGMNTGAFFGQGTRLTVV.

Of note for this clonotype: The junction shows a germline mismatch at one end, possibly a read error. The rearrangement links TRBV11-2 to TRBJ2-4; D unresolved. The CDR3 totals 15 residues. Per the germline V gene, CDR1 is SGHAT and CDR2 is FQNNGV. The CDR3 is CASTTSAVPKNIQYF. CDR3 nucleotides: TGTGCCAGCACCACTTCGGCAGTACCCAAAAACATCCAGTACTTC.